Below, 16 T cell receptor beta chains from the same sample are listed, as sequenced in a study of beta chain features in type 1 diabetes. Every isolated RNA sample was fully reverse transcribed, so sequencing captured expressed TCRB transcripts. Produced via immunoSEQ multiplex PCR; TCRdb's table is partial and in-frame only. The data show around 500,000 clones, roughly 10% seen once. Sequencing was carried out using naive CD4+ T cells from blood. The receptors derive from a young woman in good health.

Comment on this clone: Other DNA sequences in the same sample also yield this CDR3. This chain's CDR3 is CSVGTVGTEAFF. In DNA form, the CDR3 reads TGCAGCGTTGGGACGGTAGGCACTGAAGCTTTCTTT. This chain links TRBV29-1 with TRBJ1-1; no clear D. CDR3 length equals 12 residues. Trimming removed 4 bases at V and 4 bases at J, with 10 bases between. Germline V lookup: CDR1 SQVTM, CDR2 ANQGSEA.

CDR3 nucleotide sequence: TGTGCCAGCAGCTCAAATGCGCGGGGTAGCGGCACAGATACGCAGTATTTT. Translating gives CASSSNARGSGTDTQYF. The chain is built from TRBV5-4 and TRBJ2-3; possible D gene TRBD2, 6 bases. Trimming stripped 3 bases from V and 1 base from J, with 18 bases between. CDR3 size: 17 residues. Germline assignment: CDR1 SGHNT and CDR2 YYREEE (reference sequence).

In its sample, this clone was seen a few times. The chain is built from TRBV20-1 and TRBJ1-1, with no clear D. Germline CDR1 reads DFQATT; CDR2 reads SNEGSKA (reference sequence). V was trimmed by 6 bases and J by 9 bases, leaving 8 bases between them. The CDR3 spans 9 residues. The CDR3 DNA sequence: TGCAGTGCAAGACCGCAAGCTTTCTTT. It is translated as CSARPQAFF.

The V call is TRBV19, the J call TRBJ2-1, with D maybe TRBD1 (5 bases). Germline V gene lookup returns CDR1 LNHDA and CDR2 SQIVND (reference sequence). V gave up 5 bases and J gave up 1 base, with 9 bases separating them. This CDR3 has 14 residues. This chain's CDR3 is CASSARQSYNEQFF. The CDR3 region has the DNA TGTGCCAGTAGTGCCCGACAGTCCTACAATGAGCAGTTCTTC.

V and J are TRBV14 and TRBJ2-7, with D possibly being TRBD1 or TRBD2 (6 bases each). Germline-derived CDR1 and CDR2 are SGHDN and FVKESK. This CDR3 comprises 18 residues. Trimming took off 4 bases at V and 6 bases at J, with 28 bases between the two ends. The CDR3 spells CASSPARQASGRRSEQYF. DNA for the CDR3: TGTGCCAGCAGCCCCGCAAGACAGGCGAGCGGGCGGAGGTCCGAGCAGTACTTC. Based on the CDR3 plus reference TRBV14 and TRBJ2-7, the full variable domain is EAGVTQFPSHSVIEKGQTVTLRCDPISGHDNLYWYRRVMGKEIKFLLHFVKESKQDESGMPNNRFLAERTGGTYSTLKVQPAELEDSGVYFCASSPARQASGRRSEQYFGPGTRLTVT.

The chain is built from TRBV5-1 and TRBJ2-1; perhaps TRBD1 as D (6 bases). V was shortened by 4 bases and J by 4 bases, with 18 bases between the two germline ends. Germline V gene lookup returns CDR1 SGHRS and CDR2 YFSETQ. The CDR3 runs 16 residues. The chain's CDR3 is CASSQKDSFSYNEQFF. DNA of the CDR3: TGCGCCAGCAGCCAAAAGGACAGTTTCTCGTACAATGAGCAGTTCTTC. Using reference TRBV5-1 and TRBJ2-1 for the parts outside the CDR3, the full variable domain is KAGVTQTPRYLIKTRGQQVTLSCSPISGHRSVSWYQQTPGQGLQFLFEYFSETQRNKGNFPGRFSGRQFSNSRSEMNVSTLELGDSALYLCASSQKDSFSYNEQFFGPGTRLTVL.

The J gene is TRBJ2-7, the V gene TRBV27; 7 nucleotides line up with TRBD1. The CDR3 is 17 amino acids. Germline V gene sequence: CDR1 MNHEY, CDR2 SMNVEV (reference sequence). V lost 6 bases and J lost 7; bases outside the gene matches: 21. CDR3 bases: TGTGCCAGCAGGCACACCTCGGGCAGGGGGTTAACTCGGGAGCAGTACGTC. Amino acid sequence: CASRHTSGRGLTREQYV.

V is TRBV7-9 and J is TRBJ1-1; 9 bases fit TRBD1. CDR1 and CDR2 (germline): SEHNR, FQNEAQ (reference sequence). The CDR3 is 15 amino acids. Trimming at V came to 5 bases and at J to 3 bases, leaving 7 bases not matched to a gene. CDR3 nucleotide sequence: TGTGCCAGCAGCCCCAGGCGGGACAGGGACACTGAAGCTTTCTTT. Translation: CASSPRRDRDTEAFF.

The chain recombines TRBV7-2 with TRBJ2-7; 9 bases are a match to TRBD1. The CDR3 has 16 amino acids. Germline CDR1 SGHTA, CDR2 FQGNSA. J lost 3 bases, V lost 4 bases, and 10 bases had no gene match. For the CDR3, the DNA is TGTGCCAGCAGCTCCGCCGTGGGGACAGGGAGCTACGAGCAGTACGTC. This codes for CASSSAVGTGSYEQYV.

This chain uses TRBV7-9 with TRBJ1-4, with D perhaps matching TRBD1 (5 bases). In germline, CDR1 is SEHNR, CDR2 FQNEAQ (reference sequence). Trimming removed 5 bases at V and 7 bases at J, with 11 bases between. CDR3 length equals 13 residues. CDR3 in amino acids: CASSPGATEKLFF. For the CDR3, the DNA is TGTGCCAGCAGCCCCGGGGCCACTGAAAAACTGTTTTTT.

The chain couples TRBV7-9 to TRBJ1-6, with 10 positions matching TRBD1. Germline trimming cut 4 bases from V and 10 bases from J; bases unmatched to any gene: 7. Germline V lookup: CDR1 SEHNR, CDR2 FQNEAQ (reference sequence). The CDR3 has 15 amino acids. The CDR3 loop is CASSSRDRGGSPLHF. Here the CDR3 DNA reads TGTGCCAGCAGCTCCCGGGACAGGGGAGGCTCACCCCTCCACTTT.

The chain employs TRBV28 and TRBJ2-1; 7 nucleotides agree with TRBD1. From germline, CDR1 is MDHEN and CDR2 SYDVKM. The CDR3 has 14 residues. The V and J ends lost 4 bases and 3 bases, in that order; junction bases with no gene match: 3. DNA for the CDR3: TGTGCCAGCAGTTACCCAGGGGGCTACAATGAGCAGTTCTTC. This encodes CASSYPGGYNEQFF.

CDR3 amino acids: CASSLVREQYF. CDR3 DNA sequence: TGTGCCAGCAGCTTAGTCCGGGAGCAGTACTTC. The J gene is TRBJ2-7, the V gene TRBV7-8, with no clear D. In germline, CDR1 is SGHVS, CDR2 FQNEAQ. The ends were cut back, 1 base at V and 7 bases at J, with 5 bases in the middle. The CDR3 runs to 11 residues.

In this sample, this clone turned up a few times. The rearrangement links TRBV9 to TRBJ2-7; no clear D gene. The germline V and J ends were trimmed by 3 bases and 5 bases, with 18 bases remaining between them. The CDR3 runs 15 residues. Germline lookup yields CDR1 SGDLS and CDR2 YYNGEE. The CDR3 sequence is CASSATRAFLDEQYF. The CDR3 DNA sequence: TGTGCCAGCAGCGCGACAAGGGCCTTCCTAGACGAGCAGTACTTC.

The chain links TRBV1 to TRBJ2-5; the table gives TRBD1 as D, unverified against the DNA. TRBV1 is a pseudogene. The CDR3 covers 13 residues. CDR3 protein: CTSKGQIQETQYF. In DNA, the CDR3 is TGCACCAGTAAGGGACAGATTCAAGAGACCCAGTACTTC.

The chain is built from TRBV7-9 and TRBJ1-2; 8 nucleotides match TRBD1. CDR1 and CDR2 from the germline V gene are SEHNR and FQNEAQ (reference sequence). The CDR3 is made up of 12 amino acids. V shed 11 bases, J shed 4 bases, and the junction held 6 bases outside the gene matches. In DNA form, the CDR3 reads TGTGCCGGAGATACAGGGGGCTATGGCTACACCTTC. This sequence encodes CAGDTGGYGYTF.